This T cell receptor (beta chain) is from a study of cytomegalovirus exposure and HLA in healthy donors. General study points: HLA alleles were associated with 15,000 to 20,000 TCR beta sequences in a later analysis at 0.05 false discovery rate.

In regard to this clone: Its antigen is unidentified.

The PCR used 60 Vbeta and 13 Jbeta primers. Method: immunoSEQ multiplex PCR; TCRdb's copy keeps in-frame clones and lacks some. The sample holds roughly 150,000 clones, approximately 80% seen once. Trimming pared 4 bases from V and 6 bases from J, leaving 19 bases between. Germline CDR1 MDHEN, CDR2 SYDVKM. The CDR3 is made up of 16 amino acids. What was sequenced was PBMCs. The receptor comes from a male donor in good health and CMV-seronegative. The J gene is TRBJ2-1, the V gene TRBV28, with a tentative D call TRBD2 (6 bases). The CDR3 region has the DNA TGTGCCAGCAGTTCTAGCGTAACCTCCATATTCAATGAGCAGTTCTTC. It encodes CASSSSVTSIFNEQFF.